The 11 T cell receptor beta chains presented below share a single source sample, sequenced in a study of T cell responses to AZD1222 COVID-19 vaccine. Profiling relied on immunoSEQ multiplex PCR, and the TCRdb table lists in-frame clones only, not all of them. Found here are some 120,000 clones, approximately 83% of them singletons; the top ten hold roughly 3.8%. Here the sequenced sample was peripheral blood, taken on day 0 of MenACWY control vaccination. The receptor source for this set is an adult in good health.

The chain joins TRBV24-1 to TRBJ1-2; no clear D gene. Germline V lookup: CDR1 KGHDR, CDR2 SFDVKD. V shed 7 bases and J shed 4 bases, with 9 bases lying between them. CDR3 length equals 12 residues. The CDR3 coding sequence is TGTGCCACCAGCCGAGGCCCCTATGGCTACACCTTC. Translating gives CATSRGPYGYTF.

The chain has TRBV2 and TRBJ2-7; the D gene is possibly TRBD1 (6 bases). The CDR3 has 15 amino acids. Germline V CDR1 and CDR2: SNHLY, FYNNEI. Trimming removed 4 bases at V and 0 bases at J, with 13 bases between. The CDR3 DNA reads TGTGCCAGCAGTGGGGCCGACAGGAGCTCCTACGAGCAGTACTTC. As protein: CASSGADRSSYEQYF.

The chain carries TRBV15 and TRBJ2-7; the D gene is possibly TRBD2 (5 bases). The CDR3 contains 13 residues. V gave up 3 bases and J gave up 3 bases, with 9 bases separating them. Germline loops: CDR1 LNHNV, CDR2 YYDKDF (reference sequence). The CDR3 sequence is CATSRGANYEQYF. The CDR3 nucleotides read TGTGCCACCAGCAGGGGAGCCAACTACGAGCAGTACTTC.

The chain recombines TRBV9 with TRBJ2-7; no firm D call. The CDR3 totals 17 residues. Per the germline V gene, CDR1 is SGDLS and CDR2 is YYNGEE. V lost 3 bases and J 0 bases, leaving 19 bases between the germline ends. Written as DNA, the CDR3 is TGTGCCAGCAGCGGGTCAAACGACCTAAATATCTCCTACGAGCAGTACTTC. Protein: CASSGSNDLNISYEQYF.

The chain couples TRBV12-5 to TRBJ1-1; no clear D. The CDR3 extends over 13 amino acids. Looked up from germline, CDR1 is LGHNT and CDR2 is FRNRAP. Deletions cut 1 base from V and 1 base from J, with 4 bases between. The CDR3 bases are TGTGCTAGTGGTTTGGCACCGAACACTGAAGCTTTCTTT. Translated, it gives CASGLAPNTEAFF.

V gene TRBV6-5 combines with J gene TRBJ1-3; D may be TRBD1 (5 bases). V was clipped by 2 bases and J by 4 bases, with 9 bases between them. There are 14 residues in the CDR3. Germline lookup yields CDR1 MNHEY and CDR2 SVGAGI. CDR3 in amino acids: CASSYGDRGNTIYF. In DNA, the CDR3 is TGTGCCAGCAGTTACGGCGACAGAGGAAACACCATATATTTT.

The chain combines TRBV27 with TRBJ1-5, with 7 bases matching TRBD1. The germline CDR1 and CDR2 sequences are MNHEY and SMNVEV (reference sequence). Losses at the gene ends were 4 bases for V and 5 bases for J; bases not matched to a gene: 11. The CDR3 extends over 16 amino acids. CDR3 nucleotide sequence: TGTGCCAGCAGTTCTCTGACAGGGAATGGGTATCAGCCCCAGCATTTT. Its translation: CASSSLTGNGYQPQHF.

The CDR3 loop reads CASSQEGWGTQYF. As DNA, the CDR3 is TGCGCCAGCAGCCAAGAGGGTTGGGGGACCCAGTACTTC. The V and J genes are TRBV4-3 and TRBJ2-5; D unresolved. V lost 0 bases and J 7 bases, leaving 9 bases between the germline ends. CDR1 LGHNA and CDR2 YSLEER come from the germline V gene. CDR3 size: 13 residues.

The V and J genes are TRBV12-3 or TRBV12-4 and TRBJ2-2; TRBD1 matches 8 bases. V trimming: 10 bases; J trimming: 5 bases; junction bases outside the gene matches: 6. CDR3 length equals 13 residues. The CDR3 spells CATGQGRTGELFF. CDR3 DNA: TGTGCCACCGGACAGGGAAGGACCGGGGAGCTGTTTTTT.

V is TRBV18 and J is TRBJ1-1; tentative D call: TRBD1 (6 bases). Germline-derived CDR1 and CDR2 are KGHSH and LQKENI. The CDR3 has 15 residues. V was trimmed by 3 bases and J by 4 bases, leaving 15 bases between them. The CDR3 nucleotides read TGTGCCAGCTCACCGAACGCAGGGGCCGGCACTGAAGCTTTCTTT. Amino acid sequence: CASSPNAGAGTEAFF.

V usage is TRBV5-1 and J usage is TRBJ2-3; 7 bases match TRBD1. With 0 bases clipped from V and 8 bases from J, the junction kept 6 bases outside the gene matches. Germline V gene sequence: CDR1 SGHRS, CDR2 YFSETQ. The CDR3 has 14 residues. Here the CDR3 DNA reads TGCGCCAGCAGCTTGGGGACAGGCGAGATTACGCAGTATTTT. Amino acids: CASSLGTGEITQYF.